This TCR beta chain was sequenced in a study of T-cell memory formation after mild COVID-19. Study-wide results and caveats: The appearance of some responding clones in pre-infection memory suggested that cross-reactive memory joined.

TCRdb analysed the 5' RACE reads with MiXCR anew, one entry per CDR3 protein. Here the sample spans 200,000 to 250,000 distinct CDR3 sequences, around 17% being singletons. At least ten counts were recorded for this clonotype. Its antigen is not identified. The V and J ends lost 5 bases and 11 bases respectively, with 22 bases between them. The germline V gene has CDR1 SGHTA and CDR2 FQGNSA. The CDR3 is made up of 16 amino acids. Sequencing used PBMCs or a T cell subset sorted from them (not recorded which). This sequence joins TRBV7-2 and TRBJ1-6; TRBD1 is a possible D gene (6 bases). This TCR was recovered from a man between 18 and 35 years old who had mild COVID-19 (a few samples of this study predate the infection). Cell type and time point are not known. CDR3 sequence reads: CASSTRRTAGLPPLHF. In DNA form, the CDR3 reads TGTGCCAGCAGCACCAGACGGACAGCAGGCTTGCCACCCCTCCACTTT.